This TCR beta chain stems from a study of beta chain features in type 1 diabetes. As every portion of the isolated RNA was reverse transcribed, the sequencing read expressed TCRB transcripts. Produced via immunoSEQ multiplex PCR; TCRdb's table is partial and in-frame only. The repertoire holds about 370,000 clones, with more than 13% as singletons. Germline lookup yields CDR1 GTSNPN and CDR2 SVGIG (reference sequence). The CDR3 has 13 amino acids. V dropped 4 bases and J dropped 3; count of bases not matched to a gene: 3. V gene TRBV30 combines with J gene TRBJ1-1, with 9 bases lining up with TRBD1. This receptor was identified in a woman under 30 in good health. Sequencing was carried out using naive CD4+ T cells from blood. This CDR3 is CAWNRDRDTEAFF. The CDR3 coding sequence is TGTGCCTGGAACCGGGACAGGGACACTGAAGCTTTCTTT.